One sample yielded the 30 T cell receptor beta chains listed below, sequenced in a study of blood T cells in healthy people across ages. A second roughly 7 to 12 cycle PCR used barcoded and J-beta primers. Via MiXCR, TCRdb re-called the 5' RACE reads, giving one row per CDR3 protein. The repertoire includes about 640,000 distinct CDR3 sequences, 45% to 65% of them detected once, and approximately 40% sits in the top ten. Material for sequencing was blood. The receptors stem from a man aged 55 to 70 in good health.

Here the CDR3 DNA reads TGTGCCAGCAGTTACTCCTGGGCCAAGGGGTGGAATCAGCCCCAGCATTTT. Residues: CASSYSWAKGWNQPQHF. This chain connects TRBV6-2 or TRBV6-3 to TRBJ1-5; D might be TRBD1 (5 bases). The CDR3 length is 17 residues. The germline V gene encodes CDR1 MNHEY and CDR2 SVGEGT. Trimming cost V 0 bases and J 4 bases, with 16 bases left between them.

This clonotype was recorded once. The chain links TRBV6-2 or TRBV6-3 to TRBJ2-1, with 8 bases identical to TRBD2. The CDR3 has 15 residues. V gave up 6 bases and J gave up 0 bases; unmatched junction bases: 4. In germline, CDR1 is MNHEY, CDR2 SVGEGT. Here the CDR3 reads CASRETSGSYNEQFF. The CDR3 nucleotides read TGTGCCAGCAGAGAAACTAGCGGCTCCTACAATGAGCAGTTCTTC.

The CDR3 protein is CASSEGRAASTDTQYF. The CDR3 DNA is TGTGCCAGCAGTGAGGGTCGGGCAGCAAGCACAGATACGCAGTATTTT. V is TRBV25-1 and J is TRBJ2-3; D ambiguous. V lost 3 bases, J lost 0 bases, and 13 bases lay in between. Germline CDR1 and CDR2: MGHDK and SYGVNS. CDR3 length: 16 amino acids.

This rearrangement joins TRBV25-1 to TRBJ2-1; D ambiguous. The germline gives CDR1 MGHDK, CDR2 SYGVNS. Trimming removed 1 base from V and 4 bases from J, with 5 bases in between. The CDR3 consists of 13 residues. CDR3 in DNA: TGTGCCAGCAGTGAATTCCAATACAATGAGCAGTTCTTC. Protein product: CASSEFQYNEQFF.

The CDR3 DNA sequence: TGTGCCACCAGTGACTGGACTAGCGGGAAAGAGACCCAGTACTTC. Residues: CATSDWTSGKETQYF. The chain employs TRBV24-1 and TRBJ2-5; 12 nucleotides agree with TRBD2. The V gene end was trimmed by 4 bases and the J gene end by 3 bases; junction bases not matched to a gene: 2. Germline assignment: CDR1 KGHDR and CDR2 SFDVKD. CDR3 length equals 15 residues.

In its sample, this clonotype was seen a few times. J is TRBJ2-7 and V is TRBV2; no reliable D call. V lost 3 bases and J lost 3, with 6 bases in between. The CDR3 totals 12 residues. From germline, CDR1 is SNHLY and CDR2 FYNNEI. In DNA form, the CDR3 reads TGTGCCAGCAGTGATCTGGGCTACGAGCAGTACTTC. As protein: CASSDLGYEQYF.

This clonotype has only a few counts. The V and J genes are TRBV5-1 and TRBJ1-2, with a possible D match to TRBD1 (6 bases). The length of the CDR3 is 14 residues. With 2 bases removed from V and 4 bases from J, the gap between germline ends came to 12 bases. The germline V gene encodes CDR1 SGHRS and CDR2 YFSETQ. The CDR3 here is CASSFNGGSYGYTF. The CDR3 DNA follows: TGCGCCAGCAGCTTCAACGGGGGCTCCTATGGCTACACCTTC.

The CDR3 here is CASSLGTGDNYGYTF. CDR3 nucleotides: TGTGCCAGCTCACTTGGGACAGGGGATAACTATGGCTACACCTTC. The chain has TRBV18 and TRBJ1-2; TRBD1 agrees at 10 bases. Germline V gives CDR1 KGHSH, CDR2 LQKENI. V trimming: 4 bases; J trimming: 1 base; junction bases outside the gene matches: 3. The CDR3 length is 15 residues.

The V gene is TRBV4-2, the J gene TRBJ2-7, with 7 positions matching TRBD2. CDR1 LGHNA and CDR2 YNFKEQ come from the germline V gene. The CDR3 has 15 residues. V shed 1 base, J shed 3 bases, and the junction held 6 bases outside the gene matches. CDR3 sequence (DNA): TGTGCCAGCAGCCAAGGGGGAGGGAAAGACTACGAGCAGTACTTC. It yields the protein CASSQGGGKDYEQYF.

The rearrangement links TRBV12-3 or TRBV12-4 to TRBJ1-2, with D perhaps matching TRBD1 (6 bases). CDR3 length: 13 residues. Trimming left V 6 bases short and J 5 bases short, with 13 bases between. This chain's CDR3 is CASRAGAGYGYTF. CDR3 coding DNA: TGTGCCAGCAGGGCGGGGGCGGGATATGGCTACACCTTC.

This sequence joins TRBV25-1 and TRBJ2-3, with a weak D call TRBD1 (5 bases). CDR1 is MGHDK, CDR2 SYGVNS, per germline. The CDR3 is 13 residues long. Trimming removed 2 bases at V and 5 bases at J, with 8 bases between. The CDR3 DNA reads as TGTGCCAGCAGTGAAGGGGCGTTAGATACGCAGTATTTT. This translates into CASSEGALDTQYF.

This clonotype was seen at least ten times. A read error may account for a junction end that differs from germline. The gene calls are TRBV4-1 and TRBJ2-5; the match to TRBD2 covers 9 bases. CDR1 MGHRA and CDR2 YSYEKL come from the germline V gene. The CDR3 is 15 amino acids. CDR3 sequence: CASSQVAGAQETQYF. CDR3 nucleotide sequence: TGTGCCAGCAGCCAGGTAGCGGGGGCGCAAGAGACCCAGTACTTC.

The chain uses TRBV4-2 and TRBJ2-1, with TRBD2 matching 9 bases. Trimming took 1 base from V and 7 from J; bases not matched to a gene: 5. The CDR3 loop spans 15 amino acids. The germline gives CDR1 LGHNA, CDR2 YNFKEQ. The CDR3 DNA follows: TGTGCCAGCAGCCAAGTTGCGGGGGGGCTAAATGAGCAGTTCTTC. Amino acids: CASSQVAGGLNEQFF.

CDR3 sequence: CSARQGASYEQYF. The DNA for the CDR3 is TGCAGTGCCCGGCAGGGGGCCAGTTACGAGCAGTACTTC. V and J are TRBV20-1 and TRBJ2-7, with 8 bases identical to TRBD1. Germline CDR1 reads DFQATT; CDR2 reads SNEGSKA (reference sequence). The ends lost 6 bases at V and 4 bases at J; junction bases unmatched: 8. The CDR3 loop spans 13 amino acids.

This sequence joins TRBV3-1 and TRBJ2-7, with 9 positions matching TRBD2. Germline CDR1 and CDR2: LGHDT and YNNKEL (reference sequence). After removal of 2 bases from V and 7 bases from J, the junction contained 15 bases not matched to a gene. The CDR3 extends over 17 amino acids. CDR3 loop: CASSQPLGGGVRAEQYF. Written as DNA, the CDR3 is TGTGCCAGCAGCCAACCCTTGGGCGGGGGGGTCAGGGCTGAGCAGTACTTC.

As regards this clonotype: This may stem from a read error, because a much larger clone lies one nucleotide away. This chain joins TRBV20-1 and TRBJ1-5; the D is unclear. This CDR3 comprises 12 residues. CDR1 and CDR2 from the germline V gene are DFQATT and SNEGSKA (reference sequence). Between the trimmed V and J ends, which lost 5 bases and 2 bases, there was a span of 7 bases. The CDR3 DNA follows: TGCAGTGCTGTTACGGGCAATCAGCCCCAGCATTTT. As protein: CSAVTGNQPQHF.

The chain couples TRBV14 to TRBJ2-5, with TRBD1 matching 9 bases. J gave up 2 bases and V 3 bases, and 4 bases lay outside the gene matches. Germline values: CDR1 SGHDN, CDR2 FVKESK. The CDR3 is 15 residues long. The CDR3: CASSHWTGVQETQYF. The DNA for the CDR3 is TGTGCCAGCAGCCATTGGACAGGGGTTCAAGAGACCCAGTACTTC.

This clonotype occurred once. CDR3 region: CASSSRGLADNEQFF. The CDR3, as DNA: TGTGCCAGCAGCTCCCGGGGACTAGCGGACAATGAGCAGTTCTTC. The V gene is TRBV11-2, the J gene TRBJ2-1; 11 bases match TRBD2. V dropped 4 bases and J dropped 5; count of bases not matched to a gene: 4. There are 15 residues in the CDR3. The germline V gene has CDR1 SGHAT and CDR2 FQNNGV.

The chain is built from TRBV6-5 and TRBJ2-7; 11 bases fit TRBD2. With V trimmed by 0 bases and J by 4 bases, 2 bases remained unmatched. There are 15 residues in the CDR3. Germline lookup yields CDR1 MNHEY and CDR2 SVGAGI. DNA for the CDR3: TGTGCCAGCAGTTACTCGGCTAGCGGGGGGTACGAGCAGTACTTC. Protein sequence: CASSYSASGGYEQYF.

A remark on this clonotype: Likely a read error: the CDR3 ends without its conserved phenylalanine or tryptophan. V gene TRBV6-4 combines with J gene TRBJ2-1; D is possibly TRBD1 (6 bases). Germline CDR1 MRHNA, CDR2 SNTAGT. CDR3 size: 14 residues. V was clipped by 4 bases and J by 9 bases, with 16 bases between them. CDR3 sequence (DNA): TGTGCCAGCAGTGCAATACAGGGTACGAGTGAGCAGTTCTTA. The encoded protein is CASSAIQGTSEQFL.

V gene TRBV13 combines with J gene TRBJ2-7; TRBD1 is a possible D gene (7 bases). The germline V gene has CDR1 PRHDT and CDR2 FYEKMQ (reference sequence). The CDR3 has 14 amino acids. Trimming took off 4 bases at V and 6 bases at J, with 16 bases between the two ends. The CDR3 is CASSSDFQGGEQYF. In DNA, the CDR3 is TGTGCCAGCAGCTCAGATTTTCAGGGGGGCGAGCAGTACTTC.

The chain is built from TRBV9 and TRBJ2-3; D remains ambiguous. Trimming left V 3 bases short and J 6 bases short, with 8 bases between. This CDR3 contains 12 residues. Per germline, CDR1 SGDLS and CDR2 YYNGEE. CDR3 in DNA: TGTGCCAGCAGCGCAGCTGAGGATACGCAGTATTTT. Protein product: CASSAAEDTQYF.

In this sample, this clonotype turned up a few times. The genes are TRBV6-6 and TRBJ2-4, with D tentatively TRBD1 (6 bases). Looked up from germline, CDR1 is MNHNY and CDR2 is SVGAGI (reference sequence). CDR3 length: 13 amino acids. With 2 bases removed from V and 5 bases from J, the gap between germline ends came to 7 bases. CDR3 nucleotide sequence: TGTGCCAGCAGTTACGGGGGCGAAAACATTCAGTACTTC. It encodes CASSYGGENIQYF.

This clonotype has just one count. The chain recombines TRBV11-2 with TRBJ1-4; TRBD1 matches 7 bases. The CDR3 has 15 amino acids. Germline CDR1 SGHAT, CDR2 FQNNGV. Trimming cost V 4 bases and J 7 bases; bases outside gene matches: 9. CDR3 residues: CASSSLKGAGEKLFF. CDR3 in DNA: TGTGCCAGCAGCTCCCTAAAGGGGGCTGGTGAAAAACTGTTTTTT. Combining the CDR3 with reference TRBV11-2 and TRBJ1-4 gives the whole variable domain EAGVAQSPRYKIIEKRQSVAFWCNPISGHATLYWYQQILGQGPKLLIQFQNNGVVDDSQLPKDRFSAERLKGVDSTLKIQPAKLEDSAVYLCASSSLKGAGEKLFFGSGTQLSVL.

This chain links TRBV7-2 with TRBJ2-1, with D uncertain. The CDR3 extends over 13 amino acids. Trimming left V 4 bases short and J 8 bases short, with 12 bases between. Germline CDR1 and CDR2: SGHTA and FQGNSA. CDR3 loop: CASSSPAVDEQFF. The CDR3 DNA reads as TGTGCCAGCAGCTCCCCGGCGGTCGATGAGCAGTTCTTC.

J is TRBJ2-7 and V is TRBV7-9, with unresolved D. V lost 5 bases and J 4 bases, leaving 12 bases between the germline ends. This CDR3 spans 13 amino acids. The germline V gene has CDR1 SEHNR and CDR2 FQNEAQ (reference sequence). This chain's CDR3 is CASSQGSDYEQYF. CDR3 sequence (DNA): TGTGCCAGCAGCCAAGGTTCGGATTACGAGCAGTACTTC.

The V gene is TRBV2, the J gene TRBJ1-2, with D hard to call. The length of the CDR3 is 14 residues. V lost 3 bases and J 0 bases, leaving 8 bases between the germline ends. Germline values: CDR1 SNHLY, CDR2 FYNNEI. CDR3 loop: CASSDSGSNYGYTF. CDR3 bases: TGTGCCAGCAGTGACTCAGGATCTAACTATGGCTACACCTTC.

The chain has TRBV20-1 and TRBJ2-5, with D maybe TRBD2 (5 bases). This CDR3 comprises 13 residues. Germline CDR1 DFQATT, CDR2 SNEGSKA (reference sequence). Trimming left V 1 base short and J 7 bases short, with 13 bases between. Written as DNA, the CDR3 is TGCAGTGCTAGAGGAGTTGGACTGGCGACCCAGTACTTC. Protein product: CSARGVGLATQYF.

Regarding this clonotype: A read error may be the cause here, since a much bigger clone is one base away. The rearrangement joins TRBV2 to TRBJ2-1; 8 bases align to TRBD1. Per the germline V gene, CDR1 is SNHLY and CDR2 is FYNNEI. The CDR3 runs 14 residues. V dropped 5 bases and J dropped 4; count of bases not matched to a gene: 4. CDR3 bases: TGTGCCAGCAGTCATCGGACAGGGTACAATGAGCAGTTCTTC. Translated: CASSHRTGYNEQFF.

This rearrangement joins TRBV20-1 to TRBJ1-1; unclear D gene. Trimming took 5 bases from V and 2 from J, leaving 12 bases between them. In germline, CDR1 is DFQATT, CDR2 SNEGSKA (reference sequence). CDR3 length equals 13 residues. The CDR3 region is CSAPDHLNTEAFF. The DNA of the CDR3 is TGCAGTGCTCCCGATCATTTAAACACTGAAGCTTTCTTT.